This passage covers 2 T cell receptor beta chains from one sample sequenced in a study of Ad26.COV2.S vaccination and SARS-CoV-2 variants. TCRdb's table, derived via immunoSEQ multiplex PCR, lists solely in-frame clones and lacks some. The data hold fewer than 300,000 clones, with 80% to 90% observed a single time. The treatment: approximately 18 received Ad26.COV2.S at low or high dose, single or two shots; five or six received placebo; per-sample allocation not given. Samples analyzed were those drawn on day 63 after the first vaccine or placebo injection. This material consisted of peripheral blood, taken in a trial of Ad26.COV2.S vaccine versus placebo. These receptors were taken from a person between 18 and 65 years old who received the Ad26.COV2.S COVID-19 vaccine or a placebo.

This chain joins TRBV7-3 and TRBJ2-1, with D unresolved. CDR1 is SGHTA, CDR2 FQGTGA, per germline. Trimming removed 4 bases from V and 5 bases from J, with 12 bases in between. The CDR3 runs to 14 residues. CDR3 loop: CASSYDPRDNEQFF. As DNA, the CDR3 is TGTGCCAGCAGCTACGACCCCCGCGACAATGAGCAGTTCTTC. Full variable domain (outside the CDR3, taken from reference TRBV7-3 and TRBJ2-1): GAGVSQTPSNKVTEKGKYVELRCDPISGHTALYWYRQSLGQGPEFLIYFQGTGAADDSGLPNDRFFAVRPEGSVSTLKIQRTERGDSAVYLCASSYDPRDNEQFFGPGTRLTVL.

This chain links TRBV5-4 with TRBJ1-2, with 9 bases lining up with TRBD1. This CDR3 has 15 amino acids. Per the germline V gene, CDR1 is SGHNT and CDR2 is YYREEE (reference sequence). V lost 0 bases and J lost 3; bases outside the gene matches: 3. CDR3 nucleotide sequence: TGTGCCAGCAGCTTGGGACAGGGGGTGGACTATGGCTACACCTTC. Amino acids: CASSLGQGVDYGYTF.